The clone carrying this T cell receptor beta chain has at least ten counts. One entry per CDR3 protein results from TCRdb running MiXCR on the 5' RACE reads. The sample records tens of thousands of distinct CDR3 sequences, about 4.7% being singletons. This entry is derived from a study of T cells after yellow fever vaccination. Whole-study context: Those fractions that held only low numbers of cells were prepared using the SMART-Seq v4 Ultra Low Input RNA kit.

CDR1 and CDR2 (germline): SEHNR, FQNEAQ (reference sequence). The V and J ends lost 5 bases and 2 bases respectively, with 14 bases between them. CDR3 length: 15 amino acids. Material: CD8+ T cells sorted from PBMCs, obtained 10 days after the yellow fever booster vaccination. The V gene is TRBV7-9, the J gene TRBJ2-3; possibly TRBD1 or TRBD2 for D (5 bases each). This receptor was taken from a man aged 25 to 40 who received the YFV17D yellow fever vaccine. The CDR3 nucleotides are TGTGCCAGCAGCCCCCGGGACGGACCCACAGATACGCAGTATTTT. It specifies CASSPRDGPTDTQYF.